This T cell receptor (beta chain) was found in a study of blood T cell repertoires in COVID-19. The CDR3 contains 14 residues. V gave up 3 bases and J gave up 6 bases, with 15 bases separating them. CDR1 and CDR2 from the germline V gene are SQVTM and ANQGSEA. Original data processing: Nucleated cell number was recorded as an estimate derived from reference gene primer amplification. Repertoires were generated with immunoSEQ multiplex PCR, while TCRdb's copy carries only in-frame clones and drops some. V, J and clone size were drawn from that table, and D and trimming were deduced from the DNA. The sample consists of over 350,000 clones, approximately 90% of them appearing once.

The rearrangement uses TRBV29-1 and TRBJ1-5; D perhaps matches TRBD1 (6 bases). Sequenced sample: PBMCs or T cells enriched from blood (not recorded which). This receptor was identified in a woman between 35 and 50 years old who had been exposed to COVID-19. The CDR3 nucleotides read TGCAGCGTTGACGAACAGGGAAGGGGTCAGCCCCAGCATTTT. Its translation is CSVDEQGRGQPQHF.